This T cell receptor (beta chain) is drawn from a study of blood T cell repertoires in COVID-19. Trimming pared 3 bases from V and 7 bases from J, leaving 16 bases between. The CDR3 is 16 amino acids. CDR1 and CDR2 from the germline V gene are MDHEN and SYDVKM. The repertoire was sequenced with immunoSEQ multiplex PCR; TCRdb's copy has only in-frame clones and lacks some. The table records 150,000 or so clones, 82% of them present only once. The receptor was isolated from a man aged 60-69 years who had recovered from COVID-19. The specimen sequenced was PBMCs or T cells enriched from blood (not recorded which). The chain employs TRBV28 and TRBJ1-6; D is possibly TRBD1 (6 bases). The CDR3 DNA reads TGTGCCAGCAGTTTGGTATCAGGACAGCAGAATTCACCCCTCCACTTT. Its protein is CASSLVSGQQNSPLHF.